A single sample gave rise to the 26 T cell receptor beta chains below, sequenced in a study of cytomegalovirus exposure and HLA in healthy donors (dated by TCRdb to the late 2010s). The library came from the immunoSEQ multiplex PCR assay. The multiplex PCR relied on a mix of 60 forward primers for TCR Vbeta segments and 13 reverse primers for TCR Jbeta segments. This immuneACCESS table, as held by TCRdb, lists in-frame sequences with V and J called but not all clones. Of the missing ones, under half trace to an unresolved V gene in checked studies; the others have no known cause. Across this sample there are approximately 130,000 clones, with more than 80% seen only once. The ten largest clones take up more than 1.5% of the sample. The sequencing sample was made of PBMCs. The receptors derive from a man aged 40-55 years in good health and CMV-seronegative.

In regard to this clone: A junction boundary mismatches the germline segment, possibly from a read error. CDR3 protein: CASSHGGGSISGANGLTF. The CDR3 nucleotides read TGTGCCAGCAGCCACGGAGGGGGCTCGATCTCTGGGGCCAACGGCCTGACTTTC. The chain is built from TRBV9 and TRBJ2-6; D possibly corresponds to TRBD1 (7 bases). This CDR3 has 18 residues. Germline CDR1 SGDLS, CDR2 YYNGEE.

This chain uses TRBV7-7 with TRBJ2-7, with 8 bases identical to TRBD2. The CDR3 contains 15 residues. CDR1 and CDR2 from the germline V gene are SSHAT and FNYEAQ (reference sequence). The CDR3 nucleotides are TGTGCTAGCTTTCGCGGGAGGCGGGGATTTTACGAGCAGTACTTC. Translating gives CASFRGRRGFYEQYF.

The chain joins TRBV28 to TRBJ2-1; 9 bases are shared with TRBD1. The CDR3 is 16 residues long. CDR1 and CDR2 (germline): MDHEN, SYDVKM. J lost 6 bases, V lost 6 bases, and 12 bases had no gene match. In nucleotides, the CDR3 is TGTGCCAGCAGATCCGGGACAGGGCCGGTGGGCAATGAGCAGTTCTTC. As protein: CASRSGTGPVGNEQFF.

V and J are TRBV5-4 and TRBJ2-7; D gene unclear. Deletions cut 3 bases from V and 6 bases from J, with 7 bases between. The CDR3 length is 11 residues. Germline V gene sequence: CDR1 SGHNT, CDR2 YYREEE (reference sequence). CDR3 DNA sequence: TGTGCCAGCAGCTCCCCCCTCGAGCAGTACTTC. The encoded protein is CASSSPLEQYF.

The gene calls are TRBV2 and TRBJ2-2; 8 bases match TRBD2. This CDR3 comprises 16 residues. Germline V gene sequence: CDR1 SNHLY, CDR2 FYNNEI. The V segment lost 4 bases and the J segment 5 bases; nucleotides outside the gene matches: 9. CDR3 sequence reads: CASSANGRAGTGELFF. DNA of the CDR3: TGTGCCAGCAGTGCTAACGGGAGGGCCGGGACCGGGGAGCTGTTTTTT.

In regard to this clone: One end of the junction does not line up with germline, which may come from a read error. V is TRBV4-3 and J is TRBJ2-2, with D tentatively TRBD2 (5 bases). This CDR3 region has 14 residues. From germline, CDR1 is LGHNA and CDR2 YSLEER. For the CDR3, the DNA is TGCGCCAGCAGCCAAGTAACGCTTACCGGGGAGCTGCTTTTT. This encodes CASSQVTLTGELLF.

The chain has TRBV10-1 and TRBJ1-4; the D gene is possibly TRBD1 (6 bases). In germline, CDR1 is WNHNN, CDR2 SYGVQD (reference sequence). Trimming shortened V by 6 bases and J by 7 bases, and 15 bases separated the two germline ends. CDR3 length: 14 residues. The DNA for the CDR3 is TGCGCCAGCAGCCCAGGGGAAGGGGGTGAAAAACTGTTTTTT. Translated: CASSPGEGGEKLFF.

CDR3 sequence: CASRPAGTSRETQYF. CDR3 in DNA: TGTGCCAGCAGGCCCGCGGGGACTTCCCGGGAGACCCAGTACTTC. The chain has TRBV7-7 and TRBJ2-5; D is possibly TRBD2 (6 bases). The ends were cut back, 6 bases at V and 5 bases at J, with 19 bases in the middle. CDR1 and CDR2 (germline): SSHAT, FNYEAQ (reference sequence). This CDR3 has 15 residues.

This rearrangement joins TRBV5-1 to TRBJ2-6, with D tentatively TRBD2 (7 bases). The CDR3 loop spans 19 amino acids. Germline V CDR1 and CDR2: SGHRS, YFSETQ. V was cut by 0 bases and J by 0 bases, with 16 bases left in between. In DNA form, the CDR3 reads TGCGCCAGCAGCTTGGTAGTGGGGGGGGCAGACTCTGGGGCCAACGTCCTGACTTTC. Encoded protein: CASSLVVGGADSGANVLTF.

The chain joins TRBV18 to TRBJ2-1; D may be TRBD1 (6 bases). The CDR3 totals 16 residues. Trimming took off 2 bases at V and 2 bases at J, with 13 bases between the two ends. Germline V gene lookup returns CDR1 KGHSH and CDR2 LQKENI. CDR3 in amino acids: CASSPVAGVAYNEQFF. The CDR3 DNA sequence: TGTGCCAGCTCACCAGTGGCAGGGGTGGCCTACAATGAGCAGTTCTTC.

The V and J genes are TRBV11-2 and TRBJ2-7; D is possibly TRBD1 (6 bases). V lost 2 bases and J 3 bases, leaving 17 bases between the germline ends. The germline V gene encodes CDR1 SGHAT and CDR2 FQNNGV. This CDR3 comprises 16 residues. In DNA, the CDR3 is TGTGCCAGCAGCTTACGACAGGAGTTCAGGGGCTACGAGCAGTACTTC. Protein: CASSLRQEFRGYEQYF.

This clone has a single count. This sequence joins TRBV19 and TRBJ1-2, with a possible D match to TRBD1 (6 bases). Germline V gene sequence: CDR1 LNHDA, CDR2 SQIVND (reference sequence). Deletions cut 2 bases from V and 6 bases from J, with 16 bases between. The CDR3 has 15 residues. The CDR3, as DNA: TGTGCCAGTAGTATACCCCCAACAGGGATTGATGGCTACACCTTC. Its translation: CASSIPPTGIDGYTF.

This clone showed up just a few times. Its ends do not fully match the called genes, so a read error is possible. The chain joins TRBV6-5 to TRBJ2-6, with a tentative D call TRBD1 (5 bases). The CDR3 extends over 15 amino acids. The germline V gene has CDR1 MNHEY and CDR2 SVGAGI. CDR3 residues: CASSPLRYGANGLTF. In nucleotides, the CDR3 is TGTGCCAGCAGCCCTCTGAGATATGGGGCCAACGGCCTGACTTTC.

CDR3 residues: CASSVREKLFF. The DNA of the CDR3 is TGTGCCAGCAGTGTCAGGGAAAAACTGTTTTTT. V and J are TRBV6-1 and TRBJ1-4; D is unresolved. Trimming cost V 4 bases and J 8 bases, with 5 bases left between them. This CDR3 is 11 amino acids long. CDR1 and CDR2 from the germline V gene are MNHNS and SASEGT.

The rearrangement links TRBV5-8 to TRBJ2-1; D perhaps matches TRBD2 (5 bases). CDR3 length equals 13 residues. CDR1 SGHTS and CDR2 YDEGEE come from the germline V gene. V lost 0 bases, J lost 15 bases, and 16 bases lay in between. DNA of the CDR3: TGTGCCAGCAGCTTGGTTGGTACACTAGTTGTGTTCTTC. This sequence encodes CASSLVGTLVVFF. The full variable domain, its missing parts supplied by reference TRBV5-8 and TRBJ2-1, is EAGVTQSPTHLIKTRGQQATLRCSPISGHTSVYWYQQALGLGLQFLLWYDEGEERNRGNFPPRFSGRQFPNYSSELNVNALELEDSALYLCASSLVGTLVVFFGPGTRLTVL.

The chain links TRBV19 to TRBJ2-3; 8 bases are shared with TRBD2. Trimming took 4 bases from V and 1 from J; bases not matched to a gene: 7. Germline V gives CDR1 LNHDA, CDR2 SQIVND (reference sequence). The CDR3 extends over 16 amino acids. The CDR3 DNA reads TGTGCCAGTAGTACCTTTAGCGGGGTCGGCACAGATACGCAGTATTTT. Its translation: CASSTFSGVGTDTQYF.

The V gene is TRBV20-1, the J gene TRBJ2-7; no reliable D call. Trimming pared 5 bases from V and 6 bases from J, leaving 11 bases between. Germline CDR1 and CDR2: DFQATT and SNEGSKA (reference sequence). CDR3 length: 11 amino acids. The CDR3 protein is CSAGHGSEQYF. The CDR3 DNA reads TGCAGTGCTGGCCACGGGTCCGAGCAGTACTTC.

This clone occurred once. The V and J genes are TRBV9 and TRBJ2-5; a possible D gene is TRBD2 (5 bases). The V and J ends lost 0 bases and 4 bases respectively, with 22 bases between them. The germline V gene encodes CDR1 SGDLS and CDR2 YYNGEE. This CDR3 has 18 residues. For the CDR3, the DNA is TGTGCCAGCAGCGTAGGAGGGAGCGGTTTTATCTTAGGAGAGACCCAGTACTTC. This encodes CASSVGGSGFILGETQYF. The full variable domain, with the rest looked up from reference TRBV9 and TRBJ2-5, is DSGVTQTPKHLITATGQRVTLRCSPRSGDLSVYWYQQSLDQGLQFLIQYYNGEERAKGNILERFSAQQFPDLHSELNLSSLELGDSALYFCASSVGGSGFILGETQYFGPGTRLLVL.

This clone has a single count. This chain joins TRBV29-1 and TRBJ1-4, with a tentative D call TRBD1 (5 bases). Trimming stripped 5 bases from V and 7 bases from J, with 17 bases between. Germline lookup yields CDR1 SQVTM and CDR2 ANQGSEA. The CDR3 is made up of 14 amino acids. CDR3 protein: CSVPPGGRSEKLFF. The CDR3, as DNA: TGCAGCGTTCCGCCGGGGGGGAGGAGTGAAAAACTGTTTTTT.

V and J are TRBV4-3 and TRBJ2-3, with 7 bases identical to TRBD2. Germline CDR1 is LGHNA and CDR2 is YSLEER. V was clipped by 4 bases and J by 1 base; unmatched bases: 11. There are 17 residues in the CDR3. CDR3 coding DNA: TGCGCCAGCAGCCGTAGGGGAAGCGGGGTTCGCACAGATACGCAGTATTTT. Protein: CASSRRGSGVRTDTQYF.

As DNA, the CDR3 is TGTGCCAGCACAGCCGACAGTCTATACGAGCAGTACTTC. Its protein product is CASTADSLYEQYF. The J gene is TRBJ2-7, the V gene TRBV6-6; tentatively, D is TRBD1 (5 bases). The CDR3 is made up of 13 amino acids. The germline CDR1 and CDR2 sequences are MNHNY and SVGAGI (reference sequence). Trimming pared 7 bases from V and 4 bases from J, leaving 14 bases between.

This sequence joins TRBV30 and TRBJ1-2, with 7 bases aligning to TRBD1. The CDR3 length is 14 residues. Germline V gives CDR1 GTSNPN, CDR2 SVGIG (reference sequence). The trim removed 3 bases at V and 2 bases at J, leaving 6 bases unmatched. This CDR3 is CAWSKKTGNYGYTF. For the CDR3, the DNA is TGTGCCTGGAGCAAAAAGACAGGGAACTATGGCTACACCTTC.

The chain couples TRBV5-6 to TRBJ1-3; unclear D gene. Germline V gene sequence: CDR1 SGHDT, CDR2 YYEEEE. The CDR3 runs to 15 residues. V was shortened by 0 bases and J by 4 bases, with 11 bases between the two germline ends. CDR3: CASSLDPARGNTIYF. CDR3 bases: TGTGCCAGCAGCTTGGATCCCGCTAGGGGAAACACCATATATTTT.

The chain employs TRBV18 and TRBJ1-1; D is undetermined. In germline, CDR1 is KGHSH, CDR2 LQKENI. The CDR3 covers 15 residues. Trimming cost V 0 bases and J 0 bases, with 8 bases left between them. The CDR3: CASSPPRALNTEAFF. Written as DNA, the CDR3 is TGTGCCAGCTCACCACCCCGAGCCTTGAACACTGAAGCTTTCTTT.

This rearrangement joins TRBV19 to TRBJ1-2; TRBD1 matches at 9 bases. Germline assignment: CDR1 LNHDA and CDR2 SQIVND (reference sequence). V lost 5 bases and J lost 5; bases outside the gene matches: 9. CDR3 length: 15 amino acids. This CDR3 is CASSAGQGTIYGYTF. CDR3 sequence (DNA): TGTGCCAGTAGTGCCGGACAGGGGACGATATATGGCTACACCTTC. Variable domain in full (rest from reference TRBV19 and TRBJ1-2): DGGITQSPKYLFRKEGQNVTLSCEQNLNHDAMYWYRQDPGQGLRLIYYSQIVNDFQKGDIAEGYSVSREKKESFPLTVTSAQKNPTAFYLCASSAGQGTIYGYTFGSGTRLTVV.

This sequence joins TRBV27 and TRBJ1-2; TRBD1 agrees at 7 bases. V lost 4 bases to trimming and J lost 2 bases; unmatched junction nucleotides: 7. The CDR3 is made up of 15 amino acids. Per germline, CDR1 MNHEY and CDR2 SMNVEV (reference sequence). CDR3 in amino acids: CASSSYRGQNYGYTF. The CDR3 DNA reads as TGTGCCAGCAGTTCATACAGGGGTCAGAACTATGGCTACACCTTC.